This T cell receptor (beta chain) was documented in a study of T cell responses to AZD1222 COVID-19 vaccine. Study conclusions and caveats: Spike-wide coverage was observed for vaccine-associated CD4 TCRs, with dominant responses at 160-218 and 743-854.

Repertoires were generated with immunoSEQ multiplex PCR, while TCRdb's copy carries only in-frame clones and drops some. The sample records roughly 80,000 clones, around nine tenths being singletons. Comment on this clone: The antigen is unknown.

CDR1 and CDR2 (germline): SGHRS, YFSETQ. Between the trimmed V and J ends, which lost 2 bases and 2 bases, there was a span of 10 bases. The CDR3 runs to 15 residues. Analysis merged second doses at about 4 or about 12 weeks. The TCR originated in an adult who received the AZD1222 COVID-19 vaccine. The input for sequencing was peripheral blood, taken 28 days after the second AZD1222 dose. The chain combines TRBV5-1 with TRBJ1-4, with a weak D call TRBD1 (5 bases). As DNA, the CDR3 is TGCGCCAGCAGCTTAAGACAGTCGACTAATGAAAAACTGTTTTTT. Its translation is CASSLRQSTNEKLFF.